Presented here are 21 T cell receptor beta chains from one specimen sequenced in a study of blood T cell repertoires in COVID-19. Assay: immunoSEQ multiplex PCR; the TCRdb copy retains only in-frame clones and omits some. This sample has under 150,000 clones, with about 90% found just once. The material sequenced was peripheral blood. These receptors were collected from a human donor in a cohort sampled during active COVID-19.

The genes are TRBV9 and TRBJ1-1; 9 positions agree with TRBD1. Per the germline V gene, CDR1 is SGDLS and CDR2 is YYNGEE. This CDR3 comprises 13 residues. The ends lost 4 bases at V and 4 bases at J; junction bases unmatched: 2. The CDR3, as DNA: TGTGCCAGCAGCCTGACAGGGGGCACTGAAGCTTTCTTT. It encodes CASSLTGGTEAFF.

This chain joins TRBV19 and TRBJ1-5; 8 nucleotides line up with TRBD1. Looked up from germline, CDR1 is LNHDA and CDR2 is SQIVND (reference sequence). This CDR3 region has 14 residues. V was clipped by 3 bases and J by 3 bases; unmatched bases: 1. CDR3 DNA sequence: TGTGCCAGTAGTATGGACAGGGTCAATCAGCCCCAGCATTTT. The encoded protein is CASSMDRVNQPQHF.

The sample holds a few counts of this clone. The rearrangement joins TRBV7-3 to TRBJ2-2; TRBD1 matches 7 bases. The CDR3 extends over 15 amino acids. J lost 4 bases, V lost 3 bases, and 5 bases had no gene match. Germline assignment: CDR1 SGHTA and CDR2 FQGTGA. CDR3 residues: CASSLRGQFTGELFF. CDR3 bases: TGTGCCAGCAGCTTGAGGGGACAGTTCACCGGGGAGCTGTTTTTT.

The rearrangement links TRBV9 to TRBJ2-2; D might be TRBD1 (9 bases). Trimming removed 0 bases from V and 10 bases from J, with 25 bases in between. The CDR3 extends over 18 amino acids. Per the germline V gene, CDR1 is SGDLS and CDR2 is YYNGEE. Written as DNA, the CDR3 is TGTGCCAGCAGCGTAGCGCCCGGGGGGGACAGGGACGAAGAGGAGCTGTTTTTT. It is translated as CASSVAPGGDRDEEELFF.

This clone was observed once. The chain couples TRBV21-1 to TRBJ1-2; no DNA check was done on the table's D call, TRBD1. TRBV21-1 is a known pseudogene. CDR3 length equals 17 residues. The CDR3 spells CASSTWRRWARNYGYTF. CDR3 nucleotides: TGTGCCAGCAGCACTTGGCGCAGGTGGGCTCGAAACTATGGCTACACCTTC.

This chain's CDR3 is CASSSRPGTGARGYTF. CDR3 sequence (DNA): TGTGCCAGCAGCTCCAGACCCGGGACAGGGGCACGGGGCTACACCTTC. V usage is TRBV7-9 and J usage is TRBJ1-2; TRBD1 matches 10 bases. The germline CDR1 and CDR2 sequences are SEHNR and FQNEAQ (reference sequence). The trim removed 4 bases at V and 8 bases at J, leaving 13 bases unmatched. The CDR3 consists of 16 residues.

This clone was picked up one time. The chain is built from TRBV19 and TRBJ1-1, with 7 bases lining up with TRBD1. This CDR3 contains 14 residues. The J segment lost 1 base and the V segment lost 4 bases, leaving 3 bases of the junction unmatched. Germline V gene data show CDR1 as LNHDA and CDR2 as SQIVND (reference sequence). The CDR3 DNA is TGTGCCAGTAGTACCGACAGGGAGAACACTGAAGCTTTCTTT. Translation gives CASSTDRENTEAFF.

The V gene is TRBV19, the J gene TRBJ2-7; 8 bases are shared with TRBD1. V trimming: 6 bases; J trimming: 7 bases; junction bases outside the gene matches: 8. CDR1 and CDR2 (germline): LNHDA, SQIVND (reference sequence). The CDR3 is made up of 13 amino acids. The CDR3 region is CASRGTGLREQYF. Here the CDR3 DNA reads TGTGCCAGTAGGGGGACAGGTCTGAGGGAGCAGTACTTC.

This clone was recorded only once. The V call is TRBV5-6, the J call TRBJ2-2; D might be TRBD1 (5 bases). The CDR3 length is 15 residues. V shed 0 bases and J shed 2 bases, with 8 bases lying between them. Germline assignment: CDR1 SGHDT and CDR2 YYEEEE. In nucleotides, the CDR3 is TGTGCCAGCAGCTTGGAGGGGTTCAACACCGGGGAGCTGTTTTTT. The encoded protein is CASSLEGFNTGELFF.

V and J are TRBV19 and TRBJ2-6, with a weak D call TRBD1 (5 bases). CDR1 and CDR2 from the germline V gene are LNHDA and SQIVND (reference sequence). V gave up 2 bases and J gave up 6 bases, with 11 bases separating them. The CDR3 totals 15 residues. The CDR3 reads CASSIFAGMANVLTF. CDR3 DNA: TGTGCCAGTAGTATATTTGCAGGGATGGCCAACGTCCTGACTTTC. The variable domain in full, with the rest retrieved from reference TRBV19 and TRBJ2-6, is DGGITQSPKYLFRKEGQNVTLSCEQNLNHDAMYWYRQDPGQGLRLIYYSQIVNDFQKGDIAEGYSVSREKKESFPLTVTSAQKNPTAFYLCASSIFAGMANVLTFGAGSRLTVL.

CDR3 region: CATSRGTRDFSDEQFF. CDR3 coding DNA: TGTGCCACCAGCAGAGGGACAAGGGACTTCTCGGATGAGCAGTTCTTC. The chain links TRBV15 to TRBJ2-1; TRBD2 is a possible D gene (6 bases). Germline V gene data show CDR1 as LNHNV and CDR2 as YYDKDF (reference sequence). V was cut by 1 base and J by 8 bases, with 18 bases left in between. The CDR3 is made up of 16 amino acids.

The chain uses TRBV11-3 and TRBJ2-3; D uncertain. Between the trimmed V and J ends, which lost 1 base and 6 bases, there was a span of 8 bases. The CDR3 contains 13 residues. CDR1 is SGHNT, CDR2 YENEEA, per germline. The CDR3 DNA reads as TGTGCCAGCAGCTTAGCGGGTCTGGATACGCAGTATTTT. This codes for CASSLAGLDTQYF.

The chain recombines TRBV5-5 with TRBJ2-3; 11 bases are shared with TRBD2. V lost 0 bases, J lost 3 bases, and 3 bases stayed unmatched. The CDR3 is made up of 16 amino acids. Looked up from germline, CDR1 is SGHKS and CDR2 is YYEKEE (reference sequence). The CDR3: CASSLGLAGSTDTQYF. The CDR3, as DNA: TGTGCCAGCAGCTTGGGACTAGCGGGAAGTACAGATACGCAGTATTTT.

The genes are TRBV7-8 and TRBJ1-1, with D unclear. The CDR3 extends over 13 amino acids. Germline lookup yields CDR1 SGHVS and CDR2 FQNEAQ. Trimming cost V 1 base and J 5 bases, with 8 bases left between them. CDR3 nucleotide sequence: TGTGCCAGCAGCTTAGAAACAGCTACTGAAGCTTTCTTT. Protein sequence: CASSLETATEAFF.

The chain recombines TRBV19 with TRBJ2-3; 10 bases map to TRBD2. Germline V gives CDR1 LNHDA, CDR2 SQIVND (reference sequence). This CDR3 has 16 residues. V dropped 2 bases and J dropped 5; count of bases not matched to a gene: 7. The CDR3 DNA sequence: TGTGCCAGTAGTATAAATCCTAGCGGGGGAAGAGATACGCAGTATTTT. Protein: CASSINPSGGRDTQYF.

This sequence joins TRBV28 and TRBJ2-7; possible D gene TRBD1, 6 bases. Trimming stripped 5 bases from V and 5 bases from J, with 16 bases between. The V gene's germline CDR1 is MDHEN and CDR2 SYDVKM. The CDR3 consists of 14 residues. The CDR3 DNA follows: TGTGCCAGCAGTGGGGCTAAACAGGGCCACGAGCAGTACTTC. It codes for CASSGAKQGHEQYF.

The V and J genes are TRBV18 and TRBJ1-4; D gene uncertain. V was cut by 3 bases and J by 7 bases, with 9 bases left in between. From germline, CDR1 is KGHSH and CDR2 LQKENI. This CDR3 has 13 amino acids. CDR3 nucleotides: TGTGCCAGCTCACCGAGGGAGGGTGAAAAACTGTTTTTT. Amino acid sequence: CASSPREGEKLFF.

The V gene is TRBV7-8, the J gene TRBJ2-7, with TRBD2 identical over 8 bases. Per germline, CDR1 SGHVS and CDR2 FQNEAQ. V shed 3 bases and J 2 bases; nucleotides not matched to a gene: 3. The CDR3 sequence is 14 residues long. The CDR3 region is CASSFLGLAYEQYF. DNA of the CDR3: TGTGCCAGCAGCTTCCTGGGACTAGCCTACGAGCAGTACTTC.

V usage is TRBV4-3 and J usage is TRBJ2-7, with a possible D match to TRBD1 (6 bases). V was clipped by 4 bases and J by 0 bases, with 10 bases between them. The CDR3 totals 14 residues. From germline, CDR1 is LGHNA and CDR2 YSLEER. The CDR3 region is CASSLDRFSYEQYF. CDR3 DNA sequence: TGCGCCAGCAGCCTAGACAGGTTCTCCTACGAGCAGTACTTC.

A single count supports this clone. The chain recombines TRBV5-5 with TRBJ2-7, with TRBD1 matching 8 bases. The CDR3 covers 14 residues. V lost 4 bases, J lost 3 bases, and 6 bases stayed unmatched. Per germline, CDR1 SGHKS and CDR2 YYEKEE (reference sequence). CDR3 amino acids: CASSVGTGDYEQYF. The CDR3, as DNA: TGTGCCAGCAGCGTCGGGACAGGTGACTACGAGCAGTACTTC.

This rearrangement joins TRBV27 to TRBJ2-1; D perhaps matches TRBD2 (5 bases). Germline CDR1 and CDR2: MNHEY and SMNVEV (reference sequence). Trimming pared 2 bases from V and 2 bases from J, leaving 13 bases between. This CDR3 spans 16 amino acids. CDR3 loop: CASSLDRGRTYNEQFF. The CDR3 coding sequence is TGTGCCAGCAGTTTAGATCGGGGTAGGACCTACAATGAGCAGTTCTTC.